One sample yielded the 30 T cell receptor beta chains listed below, sequenced in a study of blood T cell repertoires in COVID-19. The protocol was immunoSEQ multiplex PCR, while the TCRdb copy is restricted to in-frame clones and leaves out a portion. The sample records 150,000 or so clones, 85% to 90% being singletons. Input material: peripheral blood. These receptors originate from a man younger than 35 with COVID-19, enrolled during active disease.

The J gene is TRBJ2-1, the V gene TRBV4-3; 11 bases fit TRBD2. CDR3 length: 17 amino acids. V shed 0 bases, J shed 7 bases, and the junction held 8 bases outside the gene matches. Germline V lookup: CDR1 LGHNA, CDR2 YSLEER. As DNA, the CDR3 is TGCGCCAGCAGCCAAGAGAGGTCGATAGCGGGGGGGAATGAGCAGTTCTTC. It specifies CASSQERSIAGGNEQFF.

CDR3 nucleotide sequence: TGTGCCAGCAGCTTAGTACCAGGTCCTTATCAGCCCCAGCATTTT. Amino acid sequence: CASSLVPGPYQPQHF. The chain employs TRBV7-2 and TRBJ1-5; D ambiguous. The CDR3 is 15 amino acids. Between the trimmed V and J ends, which lost 1 base and 5 bases, there was a span of 12 bases. Germline-derived CDR1 and CDR2 are SGHTA and FQGNSA.

This sequence joins TRBV6-2 or TRBV6-3 and TRBJ1-5; TRBD1 matches at 11 bases. V gave up 4 bases and J gave up 2 bases; unmatched junction bases: 10. The CDR3 is made up of 18 amino acids. Germline lookup yields CDR1 MNHEY and CDR2 SVGEGT. DNA of the CDR3: TGTGCCAGCAGTTCCCGGGACAGGGGGGAGAGTGGCAATCAGCCCCAGCATTTT. It specifies CASSSRDRGESGNQPQHF.

The V gene is TRBV7-6, the J gene TRBJ2-1, with TRBD2 matching over 14 bases. This CDR3 is built from 16 residues. Per the germline V gene, CDR1 is SGHVS and CDR2 is FNYEAQ. V was pared by 5 bases and J by 10 bases, with 10 bases of the junction left unmatched. The CDR3 reads CASSDRGLAGGGEQFF. The CDR3 DNA sequence: TGTGCCAGCAGCGACCGTGGACTAGCGGGAGGAGGGGAGCAGTTCTTC. The variable domain in full, with the rest retrieved from reference TRBV7-6 and TRBJ2-1, is GAGVSQSPRYKVTKRGQDVALRCDPISGHVSLYWYRQALGQGPEFLTYFNYEAQQDKSGLPNDRFSAERPEGSISTLTIQRTEQRDSAMYRCASSDRGLAGGGEQFFGPGTRLTVL.

The rearrangement links TRBV19 to TRBJ1-2, with TRBD1 identical over 7 bases. J lost 4 bases, V lost 5 bases, and 7 bases had no gene match. The CDR3 is made up of 14 amino acids. Germline V gene data show CDR1 as LNHDA and CDR2 as SQIVND (reference sequence). The CDR3 nucleotides are TGTGCCAGTAGTGCCACAGGGGTTAGCTATGGCTACACCTTC. This codes for CASSATGVSYGYTF.

V and J are TRBV5-1 and TRBJ2-3; 7 nucleotides match TRBD2. This CDR3 contains 15 residues. After removal of 6 bases from V and 6 bases from J, the junction contained 13 bases not matched to a gene. Germline V CDR1 and CDR2: SGHRS, YFSETQ. The CDR3 DNA is TGCGCCAGCAACACGGGAGGCTCCTCAAGGGATACGCAGTATTTT. It yields the protein CASNTGGSSRDTQYF.

V is TRBV11-3 and J is TRBJ2-2; the D gene is possibly TRBD2 (6 bases). The CDR3 runs 14 residues. V was pared by 1 base and J by 4 bases, with 7 bases between. CDR1 is SGHNT, CDR2 YENEEA, per germline. The CDR3, as DNA: TGTGCCAGCAGCTTAGGGCGGGGCACCGGGGAGCTGTTTTTT. It translates to CASSLGRGTGELFF.

The J gene is TRBJ1-5, the V gene TRBV10-2; 8 nucleotides agree with TRBD1. V lost 3 bases, J lost 7 bases, and 5 bases stayed unmatched. The CDR3 covers 14 residues. The germline CDR1 and CDR2 sequences are WSHSY and SAAADI. The CDR3 sequence: CASSDRGPGQPQHF. CDR3 sequence (DNA): TGCGCCAGCAGTGACAGGGGGCCGGGGCAGCCCCAGCATTTT.

The CDR3 region is CASSDLYEQYF. The DNA for the CDR3 is TGCGCCAGCAGTGACCTGTACGAGCAGTACTTC. This chain uses TRBV10-2 with TRBJ2-7; the D is unclear. CDR1 WSHSY and CDR2 SAAADI come from the germline V gene. V was pared by 3 bases and J by 4 bases, with 4 bases between. This CDR3 has 11 amino acids.

This clone was recorded only once. The chain links TRBV19 to TRBJ2-3; 8 bases align to TRBD2. This CDR3 has 14 residues. CDR1 is LNHDA, CDR2 SQIVND, per germline (reference sequence). Trimming at V came to 6 bases and at J to 4 bases, leaving 6 bases not matched to a gene. The CDR3 spells CASSPGLESDTQYF. For the CDR3, the DNA is TGTGCCAGTAGCCCGGGACTAGAATCAGATACGCAGTATTTT.

This sequence joins TRBV18 and TRBJ1-2; tentative D call: TRBD1 (6 bases). In germline, CDR1 is KGHSH, CDR2 LQKENI. This CDR3 has 14 residues. The germline V and J ends were trimmed by 3 bases and 2 bases, with 10 bases remaining between them. This CDR3 is CASSPSQGNYGYTF. CDR3 sequence (DNA): TGTGCCAGCTCACCCTCCCAGGGGAACTATGGCTACACCTTC. The variable domain in full, with the rest retrieved from reference TRBV18 and TRBJ1-2, is NAGVMQNPRHLVRRRGQEARLRCSPMKGHSHVYWYRQLPEEGLKFMVYLQKENIIDESGMPKERFSAEFPKEGPSILRIQQVVRGDSAAYFCASSPSQGNYGYTFGSGTRLTVV.

The V gene is TRBV4-3, the J gene TRBJ2-7; 7 bases map to TRBD1. The CDR3 runs to 15 residues. Germline-derived CDR1 and CDR2 are LGHNA and YSLEER. V was pared by 5 bases and J by 0 bases, with 7 bases of the junction left unmatched. This chain's CDR3 is CASSFLRDSSYEQYF. The CDR3 coding sequence is TGCGCCAGCAGCTTTCTCAGGGACAGCTCCTACGAGCAGTACTTC.

As to this clone: A junction end diverges from the germline sequence, so it may reflect a read error. The chain carries TRBV4-3 and TRBJ1-4; the D gene is possibly TRBD1 (5 bases). Looked up from germline, CDR1 is LGHNA and CDR2 is YSLEER. The CDR3 is 14 amino acids. CDR3 sequence reads: CASSPGLASEKLLF. The CDR3 DNA reads TGCGCCAGCAGCCCGGGGCTCGCTAGCGAAAAACTGCTTTTT.

The chain combines TRBV15 with TRBJ2-7; 14 bases fit TRBD2. This CDR3 is 19 amino acids long. After removal of 3 bases from V and 1 base from J, the junction contained 11 bases not matched to a gene. Germline-derived CDR1 and CDR2 are LNHNV and YYDKDF (reference sequence). The chain's CDR3 is CATSRKTGTSGSGSYEQYF. In DNA, the CDR3 is TGTGCCACCAGCAGGAAGACCGGGACTAGCGGGAGCGGGTCCTACGAGCAGTACTTC.

This chain connects TRBV5-4 to TRBJ2-7; 10 positions agree with TRBD1. The junction had 3 bases not matched to a gene; V was cut back by 3 bases and J by 6 bases. The CDR3 has 13 amino acids. The germline V gene has CDR1 SGHNT and CDR2 YYREEE (reference sequence). CDR3: CASSWDRGSEQYF. The CDR3 DNA sequence: TGTGCCAGCAGCTGGGACAGGGGCAGCGAGCAGTACTTC.

The chain couples TRBV30 to TRBJ1-2; no clear D. The CDR3 sequence is 11 residues long. Trimming took off 3 bases at V and 6 bases at J, with 8 bases between the two ends. Germline V gene lookup returns CDR1 GTSNPN and CDR2 SVGIG (reference sequence). The CDR3 nucleotides are TGTGCCTGGAGCCCCCCGGATGGCTACACCTTC. It is translated as CAWSPPDGYTF.

The V and J genes are TRBV2 and TRBJ2-3; unclear D gene. Trimming cost V 4 bases and J 6 bases, with 8 bases left between them. The CDR3 covers 12 residues. Germline CDR1 SNHLY, CDR2 FYNNEI. CDR3 sequence: CASSAVWDTQYF. In DNA, the CDR3 is TGTGCCAGCAGTGCGGTTTGGGATACGCAGTATTTT.

This chain uses TRBV6-5 with TRBJ1-2, with D possibly TRBD1 on 6 matching bases. V lost 7 bases, J lost 4 bases, and 13 bases lay in between. The CDR3 length is 13 residues. Germline V CDR1 and CDR2: MNHEY, SVGAGI. CDR3 nucleotides: TGTGCCAGCAAGGGACACACTTCCTATGGCTACACCTTC. Translated: CASKGHTSYGYTF.

The rearrangement links TRBV28 to TRBJ2-1; perhaps TRBD2 as D (6 bases). CDR1 is MDHEN and CDR2 is SYDVKM in the germline V gene. The CDR3 covers 15 residues. The germline V and J ends were trimmed by 1 base and 7 bases, with 14 bases remaining between them. CDR3 nucleotide sequence: TGTGCCAGCAGTTTATCGGGAGAACGCGCAAATGAGCAGTTCTTC. It codes for CASSLSGERANEQFF.

The rearrangement joins TRBV19 to TRBJ2-1; TRBD2 matches 9 bases. V trimming: 5 bases; J trimming: 2 bases; junction bases outside the gene matches: 7. In germline, CDR1 is LNHDA, CDR2 SQIVND (reference sequence). The CDR3 is made up of 16 amino acids. CDR3 DNA sequence: TGTGCCAGTAGTCCGAGACGGACTAGCGCCTACAATGAGCAGTTCTTC. Translated: CASSPRRTSAYNEQFF.

The V call is TRBV15, the J call TRBJ2-1; D may be TRBD2 (7 bases). The germline gives CDR1 LNHNV, CDR2 YYDKDF (reference sequence). Trimming took off 0 bases at V and 8 bases at J, with 14 bases between the two ends. There are 15 residues in the CDR3. The CDR3 protein is CATSREGRGVDEQFF. The CDR3 DNA reads as TGTGCCACCAGCAGAGAAGGGAGGGGGGTAGATGAGCAGTTCTTC.

This chain links TRBV15 with TRBJ2-7, with 8 bases matching TRBD1. CDR1 is LNHNV and CDR2 is YYDKDF in the germline V gene (reference sequence). The CDR3 length is 15 residues. V gave up 0 bases and J gave up 4 bases; unmatched junction bases: 5. In nucleotides, the CDR3 is TGTGCCACCAGCAGAGAGCGGACAGGGAGGTACGAGCAGTACTTC. This gives the protein CATSRERTGRYEQYF.

The CDR3 region has the DNA TGTGCCTGGAGCCCTGCTAGCAGGGAGACCCAGTACTTC. Amino acid sequence: CAWSPASRETQYF. The gene calls are TRBV30 and TRBJ2-5; D perhaps matches TRBD2 (5 bases). CDR1 and CDR2 (germline): GTSNPN, SVGIG (reference sequence). This CDR3 spans 13 amino acids. V shed 3 bases and J shed 5 bases, with 13 bases lying between them.

In this sample, this clone turned up a few times. The chain uses TRBV11-2 and TRBJ2-7, with 8 positions matching TRBD2. V lost 5 bases and J lost 5; bases outside the gene matches: 11. CDR1 and CDR2 from the germline V gene are SGHAT and FQNNGV. CDR3 length: 15 amino acids. The CDR3 protein is CASSLFRKTSDEQYF. Here the CDR3 DNA reads TGTGCCAGCAGCCTGTTTCGTAAGACTAGCGACGAGCAGTACTTC.

This chain uses TRBV9 with TRBJ2-3; TRBD2 agrees at 8 bases. The J segment lost 0 bases and the V segment lost 4 bases, leaving 7 bases of the junction unmatched. Germline V CDR1 and CDR2: SGDLS, YYNGEE. CDR3 length: 16 residues. The CDR3 sequence: CASSKRTSSSTDTQYF. The DNA of the CDR3 is TGTGCCAGCAGCAAACGGACTAGCAGCAGCACAGATACGCAGTATTTT.

The chain uses TRBV6-5 and TRBJ2-7, with D possibly matching TRBD1 (5 bases). The CDR3 loop spans 15 amino acids. In germline, CDR1 is MNHEY, CDR2 SVGAGI. Trimming removed 5 bases from V and 1 base from J, with 15 bases in between. CDR3 sequence reads: CASSRLHGASYEQYF. CDR3 coding DNA: TGTGCCAGCAGTAGGCTCCATGGGGCGTCCTACGAGCAGTACTTC.

Turning to this clone: The identical CDR3 is also encoded by other nucleotide sequences in the sample. V gene TRBV7-9 combines with J gene TRBJ2-5, with TRBD1 matching over 7 bases. The CDR3 loop spans 13 amino acids. V lost 4 bases, J lost 2 bases, and 1 base stayed unmatched. Germline values: CDR1 SEHNR, CDR2 FQNEAQ (reference sequence). The CDR3: CASSSGQQETQYF. In DNA form, the CDR3 reads TGTGCCAGCAGCTCGGGACAGCAAGAGACCCAGTACTTC.

CDR3 coding DNA: TGTGCCAGCAGCCTCGGACAGCACAACGAGCAGTACTTC. It encodes CASSLGQHNEQYF. The chain uses TRBV7-9 and TRBJ2-7, with D possibly matching TRBD1 (6 bases). CDR1 and CDR2 (germline): SEHNR, FQNEAQ (reference sequence). Trimming cost V 5 bases and J 5 bases, with 13 bases left between them. The CDR3 runs 13 residues.

The chain employs TRBV7-9 and TRBJ2-3; no clear D gene. This CDR3 comprises 10 residues. Germline V lookup: CDR1 SEHNR, CDR2 FQNEAQ (reference sequence). Trimming took 11 bases from V and 6 from J, leaving 9 bases between them. This chain's CDR3 is CAAEWDTQYF. Here the CDR3 DNA reads TGTGCCGCAGAATGGGATACGCAGTATTTT. Variable domain in full (rest from reference TRBV7-9 and TRBJ2-3): DTGVSQNPRHKITKRGQNVTFRCDPISEHNRLYWYRQTLGQGPEFLTYFQNEAQLEKSRLLSDRFSAERPKGSFSTLEIQRTEQGDSAMYLCAAEWDTQYFGPGTRLTVL.

The V call is TRBV28, the J call TRBJ2-3; tentative D call: TRBD1 (6 bases). The CDR3 sequence is 15 residues long. The V and J ends lost 4 bases and 0 bases respectively, with 11 bases between them. Germline V gene sequence: CDR1 MDHEN, CDR2 SYDVKM. The CDR3 here is CASSYDRRSTDTQYF. CDR3 in DNA: TGTGCCAGCAGTTATGACAGGAGGAGCACAGATACGCAGTATTTT.